This T cell receptor (beta chain) was recorded in a study of naive and memory T cell subsets. The beta constant-region primer was an equimolar mix of two oligonucleotides covering TRBC1 and TRBC2. The cDNA 3' end received a ligated single-stranded oligonucleotide carrying the SP2 primer and a 12-nucleotide UMI. TCRdb redid the calling of the UMI-ligation and nested PCR reads with MiXCR, one entry per CDR3 protein. Of approximately 140,000 distinct CDR3 sequences listed, more than 15% are singletons. After the first PCR, alpha and beta chain libraries were processed separately. CD4 T cells were positively selected, then CD8 T cells from the CD4-negative fraction. The V gene end was trimmed by 0 bases and the J gene end by 7 bases; junction bases not matched to a gene: 5. Germline CDR1 and CDR2: SGHDT and YYEEEE. The CDR3 sequence is 15 residues long.

The rearrangement uses TRBV5-6 and TRBJ2-2; 8 bases match TRBD1. The clonotype was recovered from a human donor in good health. The specimen sequenced was naive CD4+ T cells from blood. CDR3 in amino acids: CASSLVAGGGGELFF. In DNA form, the CDR3 reads TGTGCCAGCAGCTTGGTTGCAGGGGGCGGCGGGGAGCTGTTTTTT.